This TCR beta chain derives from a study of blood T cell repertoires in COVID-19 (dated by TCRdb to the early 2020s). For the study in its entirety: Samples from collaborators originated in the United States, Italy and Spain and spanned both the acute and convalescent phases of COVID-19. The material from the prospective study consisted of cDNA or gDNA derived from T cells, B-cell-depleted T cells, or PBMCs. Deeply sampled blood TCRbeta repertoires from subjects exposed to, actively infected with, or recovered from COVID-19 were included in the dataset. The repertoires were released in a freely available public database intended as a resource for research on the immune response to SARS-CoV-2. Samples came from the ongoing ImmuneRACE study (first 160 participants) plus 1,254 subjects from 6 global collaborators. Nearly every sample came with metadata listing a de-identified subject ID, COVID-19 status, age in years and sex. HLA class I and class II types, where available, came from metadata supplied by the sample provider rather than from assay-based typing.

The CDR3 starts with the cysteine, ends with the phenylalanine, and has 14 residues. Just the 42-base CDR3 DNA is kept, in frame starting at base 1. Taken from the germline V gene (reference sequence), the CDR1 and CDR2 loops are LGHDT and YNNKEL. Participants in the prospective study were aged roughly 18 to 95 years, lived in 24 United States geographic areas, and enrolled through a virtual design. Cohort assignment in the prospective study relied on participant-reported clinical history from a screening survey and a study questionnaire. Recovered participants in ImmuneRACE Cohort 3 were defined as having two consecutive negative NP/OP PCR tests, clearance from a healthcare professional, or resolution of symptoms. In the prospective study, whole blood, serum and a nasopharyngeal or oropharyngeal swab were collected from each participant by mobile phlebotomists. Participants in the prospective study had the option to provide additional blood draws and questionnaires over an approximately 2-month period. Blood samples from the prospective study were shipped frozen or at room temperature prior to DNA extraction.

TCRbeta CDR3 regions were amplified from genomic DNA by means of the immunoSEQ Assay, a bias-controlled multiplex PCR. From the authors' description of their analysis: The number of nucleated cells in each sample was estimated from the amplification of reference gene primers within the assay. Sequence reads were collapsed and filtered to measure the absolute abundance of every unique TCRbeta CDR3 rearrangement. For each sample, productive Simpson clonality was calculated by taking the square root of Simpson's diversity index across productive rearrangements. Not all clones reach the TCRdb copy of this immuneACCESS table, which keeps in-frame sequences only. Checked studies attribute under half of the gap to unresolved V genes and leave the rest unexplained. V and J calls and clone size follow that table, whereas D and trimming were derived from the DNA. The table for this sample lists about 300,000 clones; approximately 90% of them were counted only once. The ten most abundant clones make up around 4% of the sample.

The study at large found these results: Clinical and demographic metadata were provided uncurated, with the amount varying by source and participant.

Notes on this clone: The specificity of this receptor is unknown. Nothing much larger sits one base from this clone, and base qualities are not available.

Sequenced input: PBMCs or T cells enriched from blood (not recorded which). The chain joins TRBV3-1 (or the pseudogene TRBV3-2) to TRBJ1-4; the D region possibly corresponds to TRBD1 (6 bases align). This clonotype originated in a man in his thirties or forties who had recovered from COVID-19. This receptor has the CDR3 CASRGGASNEKLFF. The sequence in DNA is TGTGCTTCAAGGGGGGGCGCCTCTAATGAAAAACTGTTTTTT.